The 18 T cell receptor beta chains given below trace back to one sample, sequenced in a study of T cells in narcolepsy. Profiled with immunoSEQ multiplex PCR; TCRdb holds only in-frame clones, not every one. Among around 18,000 clones, 55% to 80% were seen once, and the ten largest hold around 15%. What was sequenced was CD45RA- memory CD8+ T cells from PBMCs. These receptors all come from a human donor with narcolepsy.

The gene calls are TRBV4-3 and TRBJ2-3; 13 positions match TRBD2. V was clipped by 0 bases and J by 2 bases; unmatched bases: 5. Germline V gene sequence: CDR1 LGHNA, CDR2 YSLEER. The length of the CDR3 is 18 residues. The CDR3 nucleotides are TGCGCCAGCAGCCAAGATACTAGCGGGAGGGGGATCACAGATACGCAGTATTTT. The encoded protein is CASSQDTSGRGITDTQYF.

This clone has more than one count but fewer than ten. This chain uses TRBV19 with TRBJ2-1, with 7 bases aligning to TRBD2. The CDR3 loop spans 16 amino acids. CDR1 is LNHDA and CDR2 is SQIVND in the germline V gene (reference sequence). The ends lost 0 bases at V and 8 bases at J; junction bases unmatched: 10. CDR3 DNA sequence: TGTGCCAGTAGTATAGAGGGAGGACTAGTTGGTGATGAGCAGTTCTTC. Its translation: CASSIEGGLVGDEQFF. Drawing the rest from reference TRBV19 and TRBJ2-1, the complete variable domain is DGGITQSPKYLFRKEGQNVTLSCEQNLNHDAMYWYRQDPGQGLRLIYYSQIVNDFQKGDIAEGYSVSREKKESFPLTVTSAQKNPTAFYLCASSIEGGLVGDEQFFGPGTRLTVL.

The gene calls are TRBV2 and TRBJ2-6; no firm D call. This CDR3 contains 16 residues. V was trimmed by 6 bases and J by 0 bases, leaving 12 bases between them. Per germline, CDR1 SNHLY and CDR2 FYNNEI. The DNA of the CDR3 is TGTGCCAGCAGCCGCCGGCAAACCTCTGGGGCCAACGTCCTGACTTTC. Translating it yields CASSRRQTSGANVLTF.

This clone was picked up one time. The chain links TRBV7-9 to TRBJ2-2, with a weak D call TRBD2 (5 bases). The CDR3 consists of 16 residues. V dropped 0 bases and J dropped 4 bases, with 12 bases sitting between them. Germline CDR1 is SEHNR and CDR2 is FQNEAQ (reference sequence). This chain's CDR3 is CASSLARTYLTGELFF. The CDR3 coding sequence is TGTGCCAGCAGCTTAGCAAGGACTTACCTCACCGGGGAGCTGTTTTTT.

The V gene is TRBV28, the J gene TRBJ2-7; tentatively, D is TRBD1 (6 bases). Trimming left V 6 bases short and J 6 bases short, with 15 bases between. The CDR3 extends over 13 amino acids. In germline, CDR1 is MDHEN, CDR2 SYDVKM. The DNA for the CDR3 is TGTGCCAGCAGCCCCGCAGGGGCTTCCGAGCAGTACTTC. Its protein is CASSPAGASEQYF.

In this sample, this clone turned up a few times. The genes are TRBV10-2 and TRBJ2-3; 7 bases are a match to TRBD2. The CDR3 consists of 15 residues. Trimming at V came to 3 bases and at J to 1 base, leaving 4 bases not matched to a gene. The germline gives CDR1 WSHSY, CDR2 SAAADI. The CDR3: CASSEPAGGTDTQYF. DNA of the CDR3: TGCGCCAGCAGTGAACCGGCGGGGGGCACAGATACGCAGTATTTT.

The chain recombines TRBV5-6 with TRBJ2-3; 8 bases are a match to TRBD2. This CDR3 is 13 amino acids long. Trimming removed 2 bases from V and 5 bases from J; junction bases left unmatched: 1. Germline lookup yields CDR1 SGHDT and CDR2 YYEEEE. The DNA for the CDR3 is TGTGCCAGCAGCTTAGCGGGAGTAGATACGCAGTATTTT. It translates to CASSLAGVDTQYF.

V is TRBV6-5 and J is TRBJ2-7, with unresolved D. Germline V gene sequence: CDR1 MNHEY, CDR2 SVGAGI. The CDR3 totals 14 residues. The ends were cut back, 5 bases at V and 3 bases at J, with 14 bases in the middle. The CDR3 loop reads CASSDEPTHYEQYF. The CDR3, as DNA: TGTGCCAGCAGTGACGAACCGACTCACTACGAGCAGTACTTC.

The rearrangement uses TRBV5-4 and TRBJ2-7; D unresolved. V lost 0 bases, J lost 6 bases, and 7 bases lay in between. CDR3 length: 12 amino acids. Germline-derived CDR1 and CDR2 are SGHNT and YYREEE (reference sequence). The CDR3 region is CASSLVGSEQYF. The CDR3, as DNA: TGTGCCAGCAGCTTGGTAGGTAGCGAGCAGTACTTC. The whole variable domain, filled in from reference TRBV5-4 and TRBJ2-7, reads ETGVTQSPTHLIKTRGQQVTLRCSSQSGHNTVSWYQQALGQGPQFIFQYYREEENGRGNFPPRFSGLQFPNYSSELNVNALELDDSALYLCASSLVGSEQYFGPGTRLTVT.

The rearrangement joins TRBV11-2 to TRBJ2-3; D not certain. Germline CDR1 SGHAT, CDR2 FQNNGV. CDR3 length equals 16 residues. V lost 3 bases and J lost 1, with 14 bases in between. This chain's CDR3 is CASSFTSGYRTDTQYF. The DNA for the CDR3 is TGTGCCAGCAGCTTTACTTCAGGTTACCGCACAGATACGCAGTATTTT.

The J gene is TRBJ1-2, the V gene TRBV14; D gene uncertain. In germline, CDR1 is SGHDN, CDR2 FVKESK. The germline V and J ends were trimmed by 0 bases and 6 bases, with 11 bases remaining between them. The CDR3 is made up of 14 amino acids. The CDR3 DNA reads TGTGCCAGCAGCCAAGATCTGGGGTCTAATGGCTACACCTTC. This gives the protein CASSQDLGSNGYTF. Combining the CDR3 with reference TRBV14 and TRBJ1-2 gives the whole variable domain EAGVTQFPSHSVIEKGQTVTLRCDPISGHDNLYWYRRVMGKEIKFLLHFVKESKQDESGMPNNRFLAERTGGTYSTLKVQPAELEDSGVYFCASSQDLGSNGYTFGSGTRLTVV.

This clone occurred a few times. This chain links TRBV7-8 with TRBJ2-1, with D perhaps matching TRBD2 (5 bases). The germline V gene has CDR1 SGHVS and CDR2 FQNEAQ. This CDR3 is 16 amino acids long. Trimming removed 2 bases at V and 1 base at J, with 12 bases between. The CDR3 DNA reads TGTGCCAGCAGCTTAAGGGCGGGTTCGTCCTACAATGAGCAGTTCTTC. Its translation is CASSLRAGSSYNEQFF. Combining the CDR3 with reference TRBV7-8 and TRBJ2-1 gives the whole variable domain GAGVSQSPRYKVAKRGQDVALRCDPISGHVSLFWYQQALGQGPEFLTYFQNEAQLDKSGLPSDRFFAERPEGSVSTLKIQRTQQEDSAVYLCASSLRAGSSYNEQFFGPGTRLTVL.

V usage is TRBV7-9 and J usage is TRBJ2-1, with D possibly being TRBD2 (6 bases). The CDR3 extends over 16 amino acids. CDR1 and CDR2 from the germline V gene are SEHNR and FQNEAQ (reference sequence). V gave up 5 bases and J gave up 2 bases, with 16 bases separating them. CDR3: CASSPDGGMTYNEQFF. The CDR3 coding sequence is TGTGCCAGCAGCCCTGACGGCGGGATGACCTACAATGAGCAGTTCTTC.

The chain carries TRBV27 and TRBJ1-1; TRBD1 matches at 10 bases. The CDR3 consists of 16 residues. In germline, CDR1 is MNHEY, CDR2 SMNVEV (reference sequence). V trimming: 3 bases; J trimming: 5 bases; junction bases outside the gene matches: 9. The DNA for the CDR3 is TGTGCCAGCAGTTTTTCTTGGACAGGGGGGAGGACTGAAGCTTTCTTT. It translates to CASSFSWTGGRTEAFF.

The V gene is TRBV7-6, the J gene TRBJ1-1; D gene ambiguous. V was trimmed by 5 bases and J by 2 bases, leaving 9 bases between them. Germline loops: CDR1 SGHVS, CDR2 FNYEAQ. This CDR3 is 13 amino acids long. DNA of the CDR3: TGTGCCAGCAGCCCACGACGAAACACTGAAGCTTTCTTT. This sequence encodes CASSPRRNTEAFF.

The V gene is TRBV5-6, the J gene TRBJ2-7, with 9 bases identical to TRBD1. Germline CDR1 and CDR2: SGHDT and YYEEEE. The J segment lost 0 bases and the V segment lost 3 bases, leaving 4 bases of the junction unmatched. The CDR3 spans 15 residues. The CDR3 is CASSSGTGSSYEQYF. The CDR3 DNA reads as TGTGCCAGCAGCTCCGGGACAGGGAGCTCCTACGAGCAGTACTTC.

The chain has TRBV29-1 and TRBJ2-5, with a tentative D call TRBD1 (5 bases). The germline CDR1 and CDR2 sequences are SQVTM and ANQGSEA. The CDR3 spans 15 residues. V shed 1 base and J shed 1 base, with 13 bases lying between them. In DNA, the CDR3 is TGCAGCGTTGAAGCGGCGGACAACCCCCAAGAGACCCAGTACTTC. It specifies CSVEAADNPQETQYF. Complete variable domain (other parts from reference TRBV29-1 and TRBJ2-5): SAVISQKPSRDICQRGTSLTIQCQVDSQVTMMFWYRQQPGQSLTLIATANQGSEATYESGFVIDKFPISRPNLTFSTLTVSNMSPEDSSIYLCSVEAADNPQETQYFGPGTRLLVL.

CDR3 region: CASSSPAGTEAFF. DNA of the CDR3: TGTGCCAGCAGCTCCCCGGCTGGGACTGAAGCTTTCTTT. The rearrangement uses TRBV11-2 and TRBJ1-1; D uncertain. Germline lookup yields CDR1 SGHAT and CDR2 FQNNGV. The CDR3 length is 13 residues. The V and J ends lost 4 bases and 5 bases respectively, with 11 bases between them. Supplemented by reference TRBV11-2 and TRBJ1-1, the full variable domain reads EAGVAQSPRYKIIEKRQSVAFWCNPISGHATLYWYQQILGQGPKLLIQFQNNGVVDDSQLPKDRFSAERLKGVDSTLKIQPAKLEDSAVYLCASSSPAGTEAFFGQGTRLTVV.